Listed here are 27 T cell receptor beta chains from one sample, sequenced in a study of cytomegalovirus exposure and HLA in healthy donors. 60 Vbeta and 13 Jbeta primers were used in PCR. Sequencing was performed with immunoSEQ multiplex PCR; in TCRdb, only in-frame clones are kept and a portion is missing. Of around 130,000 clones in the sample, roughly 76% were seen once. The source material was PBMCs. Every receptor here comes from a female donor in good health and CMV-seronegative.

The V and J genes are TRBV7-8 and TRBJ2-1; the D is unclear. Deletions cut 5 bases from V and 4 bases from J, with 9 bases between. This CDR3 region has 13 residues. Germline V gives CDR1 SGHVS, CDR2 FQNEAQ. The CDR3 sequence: CASSGANYNEQFF. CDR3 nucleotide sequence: TGTGCCAGCAGCGGAGCTAATTACAATGAGCAGTTCTTC.

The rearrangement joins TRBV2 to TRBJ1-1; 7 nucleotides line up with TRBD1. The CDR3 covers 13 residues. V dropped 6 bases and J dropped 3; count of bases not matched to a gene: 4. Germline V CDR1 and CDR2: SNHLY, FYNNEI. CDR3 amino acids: CASRGTGDTEAFF. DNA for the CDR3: TGTGCCAGCAGAGGCACAGGGGACACTGAAGCTTTCTTT.

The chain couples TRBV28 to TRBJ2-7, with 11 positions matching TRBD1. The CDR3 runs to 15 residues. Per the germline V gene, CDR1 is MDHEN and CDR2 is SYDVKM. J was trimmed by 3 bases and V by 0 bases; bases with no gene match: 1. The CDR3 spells CASSLWGQGVYEQYF. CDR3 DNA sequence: TGTGCCAGCAGTTTATGGGGACAGGGGGTCTACGAGCAGTACTTC.

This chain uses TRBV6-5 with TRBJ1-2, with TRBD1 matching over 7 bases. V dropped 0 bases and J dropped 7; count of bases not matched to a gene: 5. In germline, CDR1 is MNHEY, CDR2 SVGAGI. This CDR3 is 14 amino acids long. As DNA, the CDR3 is TGTGCCAGCAGTTACTCAAAGGGGGCCGGTGGCTACACCTTC. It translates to CASSYSKGAGGYTF.

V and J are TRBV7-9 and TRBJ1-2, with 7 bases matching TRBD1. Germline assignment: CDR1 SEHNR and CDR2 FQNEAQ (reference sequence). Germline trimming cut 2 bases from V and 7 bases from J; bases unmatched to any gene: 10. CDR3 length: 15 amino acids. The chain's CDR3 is CASSLSDRAGAGYTF. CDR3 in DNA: TGTGCCAGCAGCTTATCCGACAGGGCCGGAGCTGGCTACACCTTC. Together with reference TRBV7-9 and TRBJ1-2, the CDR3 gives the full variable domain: DTGVSQNPRHKITKRGQNVTFRCDPISEHNRLYWYRQTLGQGPEFLTYFQNEAQLEKSRLLSDRFSAERPKGSFSTLEIQRTEQGDSAMYLCASSLSDRAGAGYTFGSGTRLTVV.

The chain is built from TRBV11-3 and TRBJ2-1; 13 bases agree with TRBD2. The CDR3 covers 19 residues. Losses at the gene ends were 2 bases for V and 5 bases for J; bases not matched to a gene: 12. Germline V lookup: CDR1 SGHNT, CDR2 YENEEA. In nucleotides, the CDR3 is TGTGCCAGCAGCTTATTATACGGAGGACTAGCGGGAGTCCACAATGAGCAGTTCTTC. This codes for CASSLLYGGLAGVHNEQFF.

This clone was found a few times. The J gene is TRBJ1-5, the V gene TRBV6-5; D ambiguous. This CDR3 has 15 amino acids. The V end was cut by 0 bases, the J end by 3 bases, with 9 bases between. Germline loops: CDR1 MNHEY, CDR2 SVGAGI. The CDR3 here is CASSYSRGPNQPQHF. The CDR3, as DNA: TGTGCCAGCAGTTACTCGAGAGGTCCCAATCAGCCCCAGCATTTT.

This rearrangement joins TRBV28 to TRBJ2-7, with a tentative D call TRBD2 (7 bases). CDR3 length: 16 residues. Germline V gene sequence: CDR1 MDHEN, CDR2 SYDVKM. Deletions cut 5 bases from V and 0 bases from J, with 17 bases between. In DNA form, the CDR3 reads TGTGCCAGCAGTCCTGGGGGGGCAGCCAACTCCTACGAGCAGTACTTC. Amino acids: CASSPGGAANSYEQYF. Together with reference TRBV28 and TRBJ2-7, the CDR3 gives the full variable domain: DVKVTQSSRYLVKRTGEKVFLECVQDMDHENMFWYRQDPGLGLRLIYFSYDVKMKEKGDIPEGYSVSREKKERFSLILESASTNQTSMYLCASSPGGAANSYEQYFGPGTRLTVT.

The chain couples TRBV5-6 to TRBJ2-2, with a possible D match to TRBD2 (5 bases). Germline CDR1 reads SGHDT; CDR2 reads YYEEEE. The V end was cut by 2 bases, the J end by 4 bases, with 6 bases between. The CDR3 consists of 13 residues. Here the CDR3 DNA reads TGTGCCAGCAGCTTCGGAGGCACCGGGGAGCTGTTTTTT. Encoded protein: CASSFGGTGELFF. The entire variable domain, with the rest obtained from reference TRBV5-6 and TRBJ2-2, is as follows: DAGVTQSPTHLIKTRGQQVTLRCSPKSGHDTVSWYQQALGQGPQFIFQYYEEEERQRGNFPDRFSGHQFPNYSSELNVNALLLGDSALYLCASSFGGTGELFFGEGSRLTVL.

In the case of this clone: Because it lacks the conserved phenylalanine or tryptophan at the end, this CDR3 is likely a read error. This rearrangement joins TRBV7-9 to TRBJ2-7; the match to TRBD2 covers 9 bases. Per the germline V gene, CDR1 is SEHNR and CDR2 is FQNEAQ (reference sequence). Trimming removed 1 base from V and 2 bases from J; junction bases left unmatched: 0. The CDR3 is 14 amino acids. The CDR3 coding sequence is TGTGCCAGCAGCTTAGGCGGGAGGGCCTACGAGCAGTACCTC. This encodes CASSLGGRAYEQYL.

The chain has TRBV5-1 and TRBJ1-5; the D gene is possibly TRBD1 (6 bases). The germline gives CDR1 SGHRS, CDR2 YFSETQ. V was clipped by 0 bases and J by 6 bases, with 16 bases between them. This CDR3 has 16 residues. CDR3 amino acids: CASSLGPTGGGQPQHF. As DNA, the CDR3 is TGCGCCAGCAGCTTGGGACCGACAGGCGGGGGTCAGCCCCAGCATTTT.

The CDR3 region has the DNA TGTGCCAGCAGCTCGGAAGAGACCCAGTACTTC. It translates to CASSSEETQYF. V and J are TRBV7-9 and TRBJ2-5; D unresolved. Trimming shortened V by 4 bases and J by 3 bases, and 3 bases separated the two germline ends. The CDR3 contains 11 residues. The V gene's germline CDR1 is SEHNR and CDR2 FQNEAQ (reference sequence).

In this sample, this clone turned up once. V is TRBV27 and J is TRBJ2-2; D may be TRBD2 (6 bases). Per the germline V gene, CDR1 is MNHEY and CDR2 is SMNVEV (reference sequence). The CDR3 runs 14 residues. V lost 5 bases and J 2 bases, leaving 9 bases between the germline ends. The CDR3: CASSAGTNTGELFF. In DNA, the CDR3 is TGTGCCAGCAGTGCGGGGACCAACACCGGGGAGCTGTTTTTT.

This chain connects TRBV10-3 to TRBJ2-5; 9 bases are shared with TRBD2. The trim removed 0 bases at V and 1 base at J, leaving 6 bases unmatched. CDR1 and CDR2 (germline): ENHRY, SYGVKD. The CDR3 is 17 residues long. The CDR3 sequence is CAISESPTSGGQETQYF. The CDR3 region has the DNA TGTGCCATCAGTGAGTCACCGACTAGCGGCGGCCAAGAGACCCAGTACTTC.

CDR3 bases: TGTGCCAGCAGTGAGTACAGGTACACTGAAGCTTTCTTT. Translation: CASSEYRYTEAFF. V is TRBV6-4 and J is TRBJ1-1, with D perhaps matching TRBD1 (5 bases). V lost 3 bases and J lost 3, with 8 bases in between. Germline assignment: CDR1 MRHNA and CDR2 SNTAGT. This CDR3 has 13 residues.

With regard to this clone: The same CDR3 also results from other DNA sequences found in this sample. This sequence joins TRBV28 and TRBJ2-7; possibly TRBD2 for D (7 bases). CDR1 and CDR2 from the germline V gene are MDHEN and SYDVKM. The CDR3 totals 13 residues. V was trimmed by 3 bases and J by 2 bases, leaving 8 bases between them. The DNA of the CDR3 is TGTGCCAGCAGTTTCGGGGGGCCCTACGAGCAGTACTTC. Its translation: CASSFGGPYEQYF.

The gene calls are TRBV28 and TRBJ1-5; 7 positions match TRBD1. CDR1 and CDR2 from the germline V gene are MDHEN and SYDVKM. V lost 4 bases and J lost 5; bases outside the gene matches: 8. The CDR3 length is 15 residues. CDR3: CASSSSRGIHQPQHF. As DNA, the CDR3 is TGTGCCAGCAGTTCATCCAGGGGGATCCATCAGCCCCAGCATTTT.

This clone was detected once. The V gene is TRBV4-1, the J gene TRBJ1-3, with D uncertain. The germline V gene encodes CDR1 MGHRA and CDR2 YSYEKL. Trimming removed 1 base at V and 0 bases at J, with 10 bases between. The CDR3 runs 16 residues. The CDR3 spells CASSQAQASSGNTIYF. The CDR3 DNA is TGCGCCAGCAGCCAAGCGCAGGCCTCCTCTGGAAACACCATATATTTT.

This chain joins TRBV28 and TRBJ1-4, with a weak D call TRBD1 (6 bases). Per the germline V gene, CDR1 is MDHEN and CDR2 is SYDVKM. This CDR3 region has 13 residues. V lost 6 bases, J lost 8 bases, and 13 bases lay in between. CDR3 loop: CASRDRFKEKLFF. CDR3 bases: TGTGCCAGCAGAGACAGGTTTAAGGAAAAACTGTTTTTT. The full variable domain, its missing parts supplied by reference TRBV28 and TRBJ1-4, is DVKVTQSSRYLVKRTGEKVFLECVQDMDHENMFWYRQDPGLGLRLIYFSYDVKMKEKGDIPEGYSVSREKKERFSLILESASTNQTSMYLCASRDRFKEKLFFGSGTQLSVL.

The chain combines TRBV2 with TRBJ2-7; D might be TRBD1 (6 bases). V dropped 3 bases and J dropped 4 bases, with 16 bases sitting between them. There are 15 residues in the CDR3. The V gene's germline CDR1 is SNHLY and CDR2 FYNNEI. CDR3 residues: CASSEDRQATYEQYF. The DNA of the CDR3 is TGTGCCAGCAGTGAGGACCGACAGGCCACTTACGAGCAGTACTTC.

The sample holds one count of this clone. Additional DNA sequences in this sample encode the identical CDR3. CDR3 loop: CASSLGQNQPQHF. The CDR3 DNA reads TGCGCCAGCAGCTTGGGGCAGAATCAGCCCCAGCATTTT. This rearrangement joins TRBV5-1 to TRBJ1-5; D not resolved. The germline V and J ends were trimmed by 0 bases and 4 bases, with 5 bases remaining between them. The CDR3 loop spans 13 amino acids. Germline V gene lookup returns CDR1 SGHRS and CDR2 YFSETQ.

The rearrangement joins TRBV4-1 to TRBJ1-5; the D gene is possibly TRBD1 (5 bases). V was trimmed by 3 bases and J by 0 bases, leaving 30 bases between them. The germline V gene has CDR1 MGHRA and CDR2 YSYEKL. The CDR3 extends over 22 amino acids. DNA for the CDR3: TGCGCCAGCAGCCAGACTAGGACTTCCGGGGCAGGTGGGGTTTATAGCAATCAGCCCCAGCATTTT. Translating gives CASSQTRTSGAGGVYSNQPQHF.

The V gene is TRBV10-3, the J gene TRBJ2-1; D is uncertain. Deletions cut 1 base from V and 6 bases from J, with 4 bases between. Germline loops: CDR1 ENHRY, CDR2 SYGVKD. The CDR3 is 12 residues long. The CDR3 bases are TGTGCCATCAGTGAGTTCCTCAATGAGCAGTTCTTC. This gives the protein CAISEFLNEQFF.

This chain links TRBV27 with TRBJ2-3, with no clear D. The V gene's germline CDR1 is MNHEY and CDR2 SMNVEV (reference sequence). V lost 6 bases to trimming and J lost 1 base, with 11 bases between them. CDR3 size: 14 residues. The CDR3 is CASSPLLRTDTQYF. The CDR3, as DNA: TGTGCCAGCAGCCCTCTACTCCGCACAGATACGCAGTATTTT.

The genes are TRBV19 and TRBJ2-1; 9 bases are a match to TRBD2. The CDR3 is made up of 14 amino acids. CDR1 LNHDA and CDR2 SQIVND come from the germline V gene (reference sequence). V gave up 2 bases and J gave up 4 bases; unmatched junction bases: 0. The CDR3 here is CASSILAGYNEQFF. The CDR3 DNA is TGTGCCAGTAGTATACTAGCGGGGTACAATGAGCAGTTCTTC.

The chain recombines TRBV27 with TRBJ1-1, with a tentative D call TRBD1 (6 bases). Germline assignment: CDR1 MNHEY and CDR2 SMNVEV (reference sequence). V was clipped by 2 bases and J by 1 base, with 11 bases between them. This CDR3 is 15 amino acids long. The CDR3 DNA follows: TGTGCCAGCAGTTTAACCCGGGGACAGAACACTGAAGCTTTCTTT. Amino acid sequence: CASSLTRGQNTEAFF.

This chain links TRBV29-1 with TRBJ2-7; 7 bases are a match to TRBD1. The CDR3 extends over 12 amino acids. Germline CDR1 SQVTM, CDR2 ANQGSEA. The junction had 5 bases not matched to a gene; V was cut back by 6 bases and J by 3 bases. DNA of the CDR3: TGCAGCGTCATCCGGGACAGCTACGAGCAGTACTTC. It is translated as CSVIRDSYEQYF.